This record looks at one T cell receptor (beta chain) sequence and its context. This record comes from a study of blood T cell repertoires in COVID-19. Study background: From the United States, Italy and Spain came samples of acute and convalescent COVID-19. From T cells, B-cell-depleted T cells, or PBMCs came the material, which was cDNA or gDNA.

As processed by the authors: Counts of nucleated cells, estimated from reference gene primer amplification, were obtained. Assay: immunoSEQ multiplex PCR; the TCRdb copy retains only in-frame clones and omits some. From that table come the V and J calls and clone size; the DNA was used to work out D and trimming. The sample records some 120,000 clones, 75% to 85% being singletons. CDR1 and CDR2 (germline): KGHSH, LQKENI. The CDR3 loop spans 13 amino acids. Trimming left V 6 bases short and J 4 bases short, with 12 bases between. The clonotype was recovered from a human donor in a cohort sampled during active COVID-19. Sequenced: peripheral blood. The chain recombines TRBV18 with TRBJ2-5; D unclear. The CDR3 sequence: CASSLLLLETQYF. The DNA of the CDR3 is TGTGCCAGCTCGTTACTGCTTCTAGAGACCCAGTACTTC. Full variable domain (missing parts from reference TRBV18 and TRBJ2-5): NAGVMQNPRHLVRRRGQEARLRCSPMKGHSHVYWYRQLPEEGLKFMVYLQKENIIDESGMPKERFSAEFPKEGPSILRIQQVVRGDSAAYFCASSLLLLETQYFGPGTRLLVL.